This section outlines one TCR beta chain sequence together with its context. These data come from a study of blood T cell repertoires in COVID-19. This CDR3 is 13 amino acids long. The V gene lost 0 bases and the J gene lost 2 bases, with 4 bases spanning the gap. CDR1 is MNHNS and CDR2 is SASEGT in the germline V gene. Participants were placed into cohorts based on the clinical history they reported. Within the 2 weeks before study entry, each person in the exposed group met a COVID-19 case. Produced via immunoSEQ multiplex PCR; TCRdb's table is partial and in-frame only. The profile covers about 140,000 clones, with less than 85% appearing a single time and 1.6% taken by the ten largest.

The V call is TRBV6-1, the J call TRBJ1-2; D remains ambiguous. The sequence derives from a woman between 18 and 30 years old who had been exposed to COVID-19. The specimen was PBMCs or T cells enriched from blood (not recorded which). CDR3 region: CASSEALNYGYTF. CDR3 coding DNA: TGTGCCAGCAGTGAAGCCCTCAACTATGGCTACACCTTC.